One and the same sample provided the 11 T cell receptor beta chains below, sequenced in a study of blood T cell repertoires in COVID-19. Clones were read by immunoSEQ multiplex PCR, and TCRdb kept only the in-frame ones, dropping some. The data hold approximately 240,000 clones, with more than 75% observed a single time. The source material was peripheral blood. These receptors all stem from a middle-aged man who had recovered from COVID-19.

This clone was seen a handful of times. The chain recombines TRBV28 with TRBJ2-7; TRBD2 matches 9 bases. The CDR3 contains 16 residues. The junction had 12 bases not matched to a gene; V was cut back by 7 bases and J by 2 bases. Germline V gene lookup returns CDR1 MDHEN and CDR2 SYDVKM. The chain's CDR3 is CASKRGSGRTAYEQYF. The CDR3 DNA reads TGTGCCAGCAAACGGGGTAGCGGGAGAACGGCCTACGAGCAGTACTTC.

This CDR3 is CASSAGDSYEQYF. In nucleotides, the CDR3 is TGTGCCAGCAGCGCCGGGGACTCCTACGAGCAGTACTTC. V is TRBV5-6 and J is TRBJ2-7; perhaps TRBD2 as D (5 bases). This CDR3 contains 13 residues. Trimming removed 4 bases at V and 0 bases at J, with 8 bases between. CDR1 is SGHDT, CDR2 YYEEEE, per germline.

The chain combines TRBV6-2 or TRBV6-3 with TRBJ2-3; D might be TRBD2 (6 bases). CDR1 MNHEY and CDR2 SVGEGT come from the germline V gene. V was cut by 0 bases and J by 6 bases, with 19 bases left in between. CDR3 length: 17 amino acids. CDR3 loop: CASSYSNVAGPVDTQYF. The CDR3, as DNA: TGTGCCAGCAGTTACTCGAATGTGGCGGGGCCCGTCGATACGCAGTATTTT.

The chain uses TRBV6-5 and TRBJ2-3; 8 bases match TRBD1. Trimming removed 4 bases from V and 5 bases from J; junction bases left unmatched: 2. Germline CDR1 is MNHEY and CDR2 is SVGAGI. The CDR3 has 13 residues. This CDR3 reads CASSWTGLDTQYF. CDR3 sequence (DNA): TGTGCCAGCAGTTGGACAGGGTTAGATACGCAGTATTTT.

The V and J genes are TRBV13 and TRBJ2-4; a possible D gene is TRBD2 (5 bases). V shed 0 bases and J shed 6 bases, with 9 bases lying between them. Germline values: CDR1 PRHDT, CDR2 FYEKMQ (reference sequence). The CDR3 length is 14 residues. This chain's CDR3 is CASSLGSSGNIQYF. CDR3 sequence (DNA): TGTGCCAGCAGCTTAGGCTCCAGCGGAAACATTCAGTACTTC.

V usage is TRBV19 and J usage is TRBJ2-1; tentatively, D is TRBD1 (5 bases). Germline assignment: CDR1 LNHDA and CDR2 SQIVND (reference sequence). This CDR3 has 16 amino acids. The V end lost 6 bases, the J end lost 8 bases, and 23 bases lay between the germline ends. The CDR3 sequence is CASSQRGPTGEDEQFF. The CDR3 bases are TGTGCCAGTAGCCAAAGGGGCCCAACCGGAGAAGATGAGCAGTTCTTC.

The chain recombines TRBV2 with TRBJ2-7; D is ambiguous. The CDR3 runs to 14 residues. Germline V gene sequence: CDR1 SNHLY, CDR2 FYNNEI. The ends were cut back, 4 bases at V and 3 bases at J, with 13 bases in the middle. The CDR3 sequence: CASSGSDRIYEQYF. CDR3 DNA sequence: TGTGCCAGCAGTGGAAGCGACCGGATCTACGAGCAGTACTTC.

The chain combines TRBV9 with TRBJ2-1; 9 bases fit TRBD1. Trimming cost V 3 bases and J 9 bases; bases outside gene matches: 7. This CDR3 comprises 14 residues. The V gene's germline CDR1 is SGDLS and CDR2 YYNGEE. The CDR3 region is CASSDGQGRVEQFF. CDR3 nucleotides: TGTGCCAGCAGCGACGGACAGGGGAGGGTTGAGCAGTTCTTC.

The chain employs TRBV7-9 and TRBJ2-5; 8 nucleotides align to TRBD1. V shed 7 bases and J 5 bases; nucleotides not matched to a gene: 18. Germline loops: CDR1 SEHNR, CDR2 FQNEAQ (reference sequence). This CDR3 spans 17 amino acids. CDR3 in amino acids: CASIVSPRGPNRETQYF. For the CDR3, the DNA is TGTGCCAGCATCGTCTCCCCCAGGGGGCCCAATCGCGAGACCCAGTACTTC.

The J gene is TRBJ2-7, the V gene TRBV28; a weak D match, TRBD1 (5 bases). V shed 5 bases and J shed 3 bases, with 17 bases lying between them. The germline V gene encodes CDR1 MDHEN and CDR2 SYDVKM. The CDR3 extends over 15 amino acids. The CDR3 is CASSTSGQGIYEQYF. CDR3 nucleotide sequence: TGTGCCAGCAGTACGTCCGGGCAGGGAATCTACGAGCAGTACTTC. Full variable domain (remainder filled in from reference TRBV28 and TRBJ2-7): DVKVTQSSRYLVKRTGEKVFLECVQDMDHENMFWYRQDPGLGLRLIYFSYDVKMKEKGDIPEGYSVSREKKERFSLILESASTNQTSMYLCASSTSGQGIYEQYFGPGTRLTVT.

This chain uses TRBV28 with TRBJ2-5, with 8 bases matching TRBD1. V was pared by 4 bases and J by 4 bases, with 2 bases of the junction left unmatched. The CDR3 extends over 13 amino acids. Germline CDR1 reads MDHEN; CDR2 reads SYDVKM. The CDR3 region is CASSSGGVETQYF. CDR3 bases: TGTGCCAGCAGTTCAGGGGGCGTAGAGACCCAGTACTTC. Combining the CDR3 with reference TRBV28 and TRBJ2-5 gives the whole variable domain DVKVTQSSRYLVKRTGEKVFLECVQDMDHENMFWYRQDPGLGLRLIYFSYDVKMKEKGDIPEGYSVSREKKERFSLILESASTNQTSMYLCASSSGGVETQYFGPGTRLLVL.